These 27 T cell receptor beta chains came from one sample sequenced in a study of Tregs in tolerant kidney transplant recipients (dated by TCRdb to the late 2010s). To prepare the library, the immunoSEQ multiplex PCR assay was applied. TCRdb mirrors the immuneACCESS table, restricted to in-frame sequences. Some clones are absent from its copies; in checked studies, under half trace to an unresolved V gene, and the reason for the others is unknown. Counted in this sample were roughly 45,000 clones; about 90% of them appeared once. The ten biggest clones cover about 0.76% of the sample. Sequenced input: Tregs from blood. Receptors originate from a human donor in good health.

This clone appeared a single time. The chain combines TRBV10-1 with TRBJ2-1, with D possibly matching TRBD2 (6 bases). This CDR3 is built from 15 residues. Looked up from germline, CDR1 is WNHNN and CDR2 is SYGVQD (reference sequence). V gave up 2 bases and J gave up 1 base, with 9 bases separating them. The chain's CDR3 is CASSERAGSYNEQFF. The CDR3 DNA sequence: TGCGCCAGCAGTGAGAGGGCGGGGTCCTACAATGAGCAGTTCTTC.

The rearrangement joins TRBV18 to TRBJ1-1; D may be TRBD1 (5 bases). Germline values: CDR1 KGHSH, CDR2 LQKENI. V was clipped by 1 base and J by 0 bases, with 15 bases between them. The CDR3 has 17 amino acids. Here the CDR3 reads CASSPLILGAMNTEAFF. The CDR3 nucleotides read TGTGCCAGCTCACCACTCATCCTTGGGGCTATGAACACTGAAGCTTTCTTT.

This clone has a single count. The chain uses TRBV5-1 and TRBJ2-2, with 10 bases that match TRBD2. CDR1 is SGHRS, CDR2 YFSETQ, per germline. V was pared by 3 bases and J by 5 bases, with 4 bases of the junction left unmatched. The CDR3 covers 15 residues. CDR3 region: CASSSVAGGTGELFF. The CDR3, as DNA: TGCGCCAGCAGCTCCGTAGCGGGAGGTACCGGGGAGCTGTTTTTT.

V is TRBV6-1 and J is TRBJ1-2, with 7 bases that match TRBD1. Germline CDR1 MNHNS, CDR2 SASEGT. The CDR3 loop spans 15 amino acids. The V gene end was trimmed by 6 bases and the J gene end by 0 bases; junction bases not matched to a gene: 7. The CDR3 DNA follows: TGTGCCAGCAGCTCCCTCGGGACAGCTAACTATGGCTACACCTTC. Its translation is CASSSLGTANYGYTF.

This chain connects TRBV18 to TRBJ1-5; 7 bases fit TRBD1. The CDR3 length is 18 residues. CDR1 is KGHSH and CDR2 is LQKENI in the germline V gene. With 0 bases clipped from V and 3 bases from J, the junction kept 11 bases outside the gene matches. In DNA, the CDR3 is TGTGCCAGCTCACCACCGGTCGGAGAGACAGGGCTCAATCAGCCCCAGCATTTT. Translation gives CASSPPVGETGLNQPQHF. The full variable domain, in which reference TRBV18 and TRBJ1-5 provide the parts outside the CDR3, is NAGVMQNPRHLVRRRGQEARLRCSPMKGHSHVYWYRQLPEEGLKFMVYLQKENIIDESGMPKERFSAEFPKEGPSILRIQQVVRGDSAAYFCASSPPVGETGLNQPQHFGDGTRLSIL.

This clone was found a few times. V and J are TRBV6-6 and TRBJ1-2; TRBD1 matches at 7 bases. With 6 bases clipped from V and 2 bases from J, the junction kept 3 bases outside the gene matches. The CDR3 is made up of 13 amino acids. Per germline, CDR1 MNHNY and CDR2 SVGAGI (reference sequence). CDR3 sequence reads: CASRGQTNYGYTF. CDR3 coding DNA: TGTGCCAGCAGGGGACAGACAAACTATGGCTACACCTTC.

CDR3 nucleotides: TGCGCCAGCAGCCTAAGGGGGCCAGGACAGGGGATTGCAACTAATGAAAAACTGTTTTTT. Translating gives CASSLRGPGQGIATNEKLFF. V usage is TRBV5-1 and J usage is TRBJ1-4, with 9 bases aligning to TRBD1. Per the germline V gene, CDR1 is SGHRS and CDR2 is YFSETQ. The J segment lost 0 bases and the V segment lost 4 bases, leaving 16 bases of the junction unmatched. This CDR3 is 20 amino acids long.

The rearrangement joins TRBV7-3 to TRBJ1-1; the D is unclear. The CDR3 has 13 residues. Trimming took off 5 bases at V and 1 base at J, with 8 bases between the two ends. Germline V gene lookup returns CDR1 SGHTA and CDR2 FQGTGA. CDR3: CASSRDPNTEAFF. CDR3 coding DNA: TGTGCCAGCAGCCGTGACCCGAACACTGAAGCTTTCTTT.

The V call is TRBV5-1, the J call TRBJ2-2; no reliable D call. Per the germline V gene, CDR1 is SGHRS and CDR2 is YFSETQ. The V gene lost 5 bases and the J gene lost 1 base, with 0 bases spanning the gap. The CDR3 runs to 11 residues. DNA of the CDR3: TGCGCCAGCAGGAACACCGGGGAGCTGTTTTTT. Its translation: CASRNTGELFF.

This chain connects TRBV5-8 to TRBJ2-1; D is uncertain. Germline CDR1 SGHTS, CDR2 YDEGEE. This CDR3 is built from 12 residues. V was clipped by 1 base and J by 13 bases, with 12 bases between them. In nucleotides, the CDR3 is TGTGCCAGCAGCTTGAAGGGCCGGCGCCAGTTCTTC. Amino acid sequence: CASSLKGRRQFF. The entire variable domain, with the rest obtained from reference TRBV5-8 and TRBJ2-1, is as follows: EAGVTQSPTHLIKTRGQQATLRCSPISGHTSVYWYQQALGLGLQFLLWYDEGEERNRGNFPPRFSGRQFPNYSSELNVNALELEDSALYLCASSLKGRRQFFGPGTRLTVL.

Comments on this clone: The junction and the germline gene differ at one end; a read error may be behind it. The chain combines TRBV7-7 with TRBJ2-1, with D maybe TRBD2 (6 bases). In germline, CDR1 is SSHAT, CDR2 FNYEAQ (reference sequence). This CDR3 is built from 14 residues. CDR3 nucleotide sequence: TGTGCTAGCAGCTTCGGCGGGGCTGGGGGTGAGCAGTTCTTC. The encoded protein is CASSFGGAGGEQFF.

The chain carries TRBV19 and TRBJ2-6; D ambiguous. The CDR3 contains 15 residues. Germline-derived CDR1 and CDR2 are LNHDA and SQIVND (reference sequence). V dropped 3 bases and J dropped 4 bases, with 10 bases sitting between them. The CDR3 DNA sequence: TGTGCCAGTAGTATCTTTCAGGCCGGGGCCAACGTCCTGACTTTC. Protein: CASSIFQAGANVLTF.

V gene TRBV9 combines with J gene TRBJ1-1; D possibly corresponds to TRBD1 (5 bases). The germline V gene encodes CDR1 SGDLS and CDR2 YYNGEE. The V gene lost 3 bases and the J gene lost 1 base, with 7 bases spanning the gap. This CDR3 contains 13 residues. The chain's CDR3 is CASSGTTNTEAFF. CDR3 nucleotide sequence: TGTGCCAGCAGCGGGACAACGAACACTGAAGCTTTCTTT.

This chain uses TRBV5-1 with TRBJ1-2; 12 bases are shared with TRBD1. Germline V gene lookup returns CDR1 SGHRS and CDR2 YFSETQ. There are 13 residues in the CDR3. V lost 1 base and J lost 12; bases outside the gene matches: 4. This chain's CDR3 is CASSLSGTGGNTF. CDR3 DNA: TGCGCCAGCAGCTTGTCCGGGACAGGGGGCAACACCTTC.

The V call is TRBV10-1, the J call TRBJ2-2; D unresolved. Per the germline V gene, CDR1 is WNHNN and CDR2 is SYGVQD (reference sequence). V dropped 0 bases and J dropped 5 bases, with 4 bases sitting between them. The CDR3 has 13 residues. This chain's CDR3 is CASSESGTGELFF. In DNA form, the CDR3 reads TGCGCCAGCAGTGAGTCGGGTACCGGGGAGCTGTTTTTT.

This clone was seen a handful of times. CDR3 in DNA: TGTGCCAGCAGTTCCCCCGGCAGACGAGAGGGAGAGCAGTACTTC. Translating it yields CASSSPGRREGEQYF. This chain uses TRBV6-6 with TRBJ2-7; a weak D match, TRBD2 (5 bases). Trimming stripped 4 bases from V and 7 bases from J, with 20 bases between. CDR3 size: 15 residues. Germline CDR1 MNHNY, CDR2 SVGAGI (reference sequence).

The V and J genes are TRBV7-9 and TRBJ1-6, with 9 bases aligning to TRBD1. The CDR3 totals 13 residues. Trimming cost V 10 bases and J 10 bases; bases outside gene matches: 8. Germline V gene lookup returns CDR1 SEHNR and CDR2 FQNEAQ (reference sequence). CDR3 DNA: TGTGCCACCGCCGGGACAGGGAAATCACCCCTCCACTTT. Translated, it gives CATAGTGKSPLHF.

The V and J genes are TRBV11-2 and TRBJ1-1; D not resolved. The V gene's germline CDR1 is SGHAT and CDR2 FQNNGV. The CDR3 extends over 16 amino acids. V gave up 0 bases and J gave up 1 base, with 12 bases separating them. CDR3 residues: CASSLEFPGRNTEAFF. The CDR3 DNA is TGTGCCAGCAGCTTAGAGTTCCCGGGGAGGAACACTGAAGCTTTCTTT.

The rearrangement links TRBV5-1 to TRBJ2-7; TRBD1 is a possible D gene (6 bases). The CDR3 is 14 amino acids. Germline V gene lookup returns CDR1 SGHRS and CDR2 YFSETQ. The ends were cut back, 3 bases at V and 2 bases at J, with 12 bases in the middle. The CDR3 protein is CASSWTGTTYEQYF. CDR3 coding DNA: TGCGCCAGCAGCTGGACCGGGACAACCTACGAGCAGTACTTC.

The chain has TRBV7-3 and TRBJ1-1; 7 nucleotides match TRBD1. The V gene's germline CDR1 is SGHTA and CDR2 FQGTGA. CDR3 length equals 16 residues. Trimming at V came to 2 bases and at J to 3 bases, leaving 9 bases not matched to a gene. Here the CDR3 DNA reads TGTGCCAGCAGCTTATTGCAAGGGGGCAGATACACTGAAGCTTTCTTT. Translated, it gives CASSLLQGGRYTEAFF.

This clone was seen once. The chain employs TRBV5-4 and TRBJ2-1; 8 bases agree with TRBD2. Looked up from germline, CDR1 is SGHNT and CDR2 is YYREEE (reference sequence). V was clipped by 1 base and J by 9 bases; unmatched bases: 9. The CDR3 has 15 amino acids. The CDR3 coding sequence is TGTGCCAGCAGCTTGAAGTTGGGACTAGTAAGTGAGCAGTTCTTC. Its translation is CASSLKLGLVSEQFF.

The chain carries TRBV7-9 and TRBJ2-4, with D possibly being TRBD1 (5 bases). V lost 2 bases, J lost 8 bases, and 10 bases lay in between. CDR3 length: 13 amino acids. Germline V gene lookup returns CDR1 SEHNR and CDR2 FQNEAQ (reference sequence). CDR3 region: CASSLIRGDIQYF. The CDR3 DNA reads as TGTGCCAGCAGCTTAATTAGGGGTGACATTCAGTACTTC.

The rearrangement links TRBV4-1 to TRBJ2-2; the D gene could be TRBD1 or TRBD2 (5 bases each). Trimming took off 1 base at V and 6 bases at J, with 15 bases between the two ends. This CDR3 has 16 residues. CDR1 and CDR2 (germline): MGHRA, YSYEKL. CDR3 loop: CASSQVTVRDAGELFF. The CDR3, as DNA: TGCGCCAGCAGCCAAGTGACAGTCAGGGACGCCGGGGAGCTGTTTTTT.

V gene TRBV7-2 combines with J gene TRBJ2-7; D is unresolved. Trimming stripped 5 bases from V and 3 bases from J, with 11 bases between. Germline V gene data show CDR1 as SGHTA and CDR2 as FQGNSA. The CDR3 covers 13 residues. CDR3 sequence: CASSILPDYEQYF. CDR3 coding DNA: TGTGCCAGCAGCATTCTACCAGACTACGAGCAGTACTTC.

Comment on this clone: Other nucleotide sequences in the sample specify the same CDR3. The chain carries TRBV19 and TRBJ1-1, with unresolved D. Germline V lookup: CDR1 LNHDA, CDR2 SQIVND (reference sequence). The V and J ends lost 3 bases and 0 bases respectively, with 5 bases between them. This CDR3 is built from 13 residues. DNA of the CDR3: TGTGCCAGTAGTATCGCGATGAACACTGAAGCTTTCTTT. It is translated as CASSIAMNTEAFF.

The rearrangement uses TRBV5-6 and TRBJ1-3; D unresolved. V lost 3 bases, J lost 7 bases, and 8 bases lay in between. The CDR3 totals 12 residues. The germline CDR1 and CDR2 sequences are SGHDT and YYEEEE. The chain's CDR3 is CASSSYANTIYF. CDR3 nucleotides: TGTGCCAGCAGCTCTTATGCTAACACCATATATTTT. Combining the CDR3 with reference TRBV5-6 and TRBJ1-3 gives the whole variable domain DAGVTQSPTHLIKTRGQQVTLRCSPKSGHDTVSWYQQALGQGPQFIFQYYEEEERQRGNFPDRFSGHQFPNYSSELNVNALLLGDSALYLCASSSYANTIYFGEGSWLTVV.

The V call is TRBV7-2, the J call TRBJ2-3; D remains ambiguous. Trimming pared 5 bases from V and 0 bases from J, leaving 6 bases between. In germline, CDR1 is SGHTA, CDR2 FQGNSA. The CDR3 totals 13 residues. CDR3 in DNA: TGTGCCAGCAGCCTGGCCAGCACAGATACGCAGTATTTT. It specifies CASSLASTDTQYF.